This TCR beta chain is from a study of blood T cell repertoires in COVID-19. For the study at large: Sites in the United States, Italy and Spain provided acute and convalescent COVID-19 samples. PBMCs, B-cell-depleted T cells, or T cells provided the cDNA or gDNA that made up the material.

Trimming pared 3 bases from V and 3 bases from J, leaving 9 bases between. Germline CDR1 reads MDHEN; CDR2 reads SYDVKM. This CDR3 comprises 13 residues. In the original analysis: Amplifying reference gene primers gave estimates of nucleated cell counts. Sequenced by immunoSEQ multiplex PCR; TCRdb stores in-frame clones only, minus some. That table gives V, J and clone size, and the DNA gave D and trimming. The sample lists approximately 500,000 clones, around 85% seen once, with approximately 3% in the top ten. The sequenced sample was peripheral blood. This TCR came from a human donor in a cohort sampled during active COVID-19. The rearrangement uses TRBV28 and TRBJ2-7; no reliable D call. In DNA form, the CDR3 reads TGTGCCAGCAGTTTCAGGCTGCACTACGAGCAGTACTTC. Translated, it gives CASSFRLHYEQYF.